The 23 T cell receptor beta chains below were found in one sample sequenced in a study of cytomegalovirus exposure and HLA in healthy donors. TCRdb keeps only in-frame clones here, not all; method: immunoSEQ multiplex PCR. The sample yields some 250,000 clones, roughly 90% seen once. The sequenced sample consisted of PBMCs. These receptors were collected from a woman aged 18-30 years in good health and CMV-seronegative.

This clone was seen a single time. The chain links TRBV4-1 to TRBJ1-2; 10 positions match TRBD1. V lost 5 bases to trimming and J lost 4 bases; unmatched junction nucleotides: 13. Germline CDR1 and CDR2: MGHRA and YSYEKL. CDR3 size: 17 residues. The CDR3 sequence: CASSFPGQGSLGYGYTF. CDR3 in DNA: TGCGCCAGCAGCTTTCCGGGACAGGGGAGTCTTGGCTATGGCTACACCTTC.

The chain joins TRBV28 to TRBJ1-6, with D perhaps matching TRBD1 (6 bases). Germline CDR1 and CDR2: MDHEN and SYDVKM. This CDR3 is 14 amino acids long. Deletions cut 4 bases from V and 7 bases from J, with 11 bases between. DNA for the CDR3: TGTGCCAGCAGTTCTACAGGGAAGAATTCACCCCTCCACTTT. This sequence encodes CASSSTGKNSPLHF.

The chain joins TRBV2 to TRBJ1-1; 10 nucleotides align to TRBD1. Germline V gives CDR1 SNHLY, CDR2 FYNNEI. This CDR3 region has 15 residues. With 4 bases clipped from V and 4 bases from J, the junction kept 6 bases outside the gene matches. The CDR3 DNA reads as TGTGCCAGCAGTGGGGACAGGGGAGGAATCACTGAAGCTTTCTTT. It specifies CASSGDRGGITEAFF.

The V call is TRBV28, the J call TRBJ1-6; 11 positions agree with TRBD1. Trimming cost V 5 bases and J 9 bases; bases outside gene matches: 9. Per the germline V gene, CDR1 is MDHEN and CDR2 is SYDVKM. This CDR3 is built from 16 residues. This chain's CDR3 is CASSPPGQGVGSPLHF. The CDR3 DNA is TGTGCCAGCAGTCCACCGGGACAGGGGGTCGGTTCACCCCTCCACTTT.

The CDR3 DNA reads as TGTGCCAGTTCTTCAACAGAGAACACTGAAGCTTTCTTT. This sequence encodes CASSSTENTEAFF. V usage is TRBV19 and J usage is TRBJ1-1; D not resolved. V lost 8 bases and J lost 1, with 11 bases in between. Germline CDR1 is LNHDA and CDR2 is SQIVND (reference sequence). The CDR3 contains 13 residues.

The chain uses TRBV28 and TRBJ2-7; unclear D gene. V lost 4 bases, J lost 0 bases, and 10 bases lay in between. The V gene's germline CDR1 is MDHEN and CDR2 SYDVKM. The CDR3 extends over 14 amino acids. CDR3 in amino acids: CASSSLDNSYEQYV. Written as DNA, the CDR3 is TGTGCCAGCAGTTCACTTGACAACTCCTACGAGCAGTACGTC.

The chain has TRBV9 and TRBJ2-1; 9 bases are a match to TRBD1. The CDR3 totals 14 residues. The V gene end was trimmed by 4 bases and the J gene end by 9 bases; junction bases not matched to a gene: 8. Per germline, CDR1 SGDLS and CDR2 YYNGEE. The CDR3 region has the DNA TGTGCCAGCAGCCCCGGGACAGGGTTGGGTGAGCAGTTCTTC. Translation gives CASSPGTGLGEQFF.

This clone appeared once. V usage is TRBV6-5 and J usage is TRBJ2-1; a weak D match, TRBD1 (6 bases). Trimming removed 8 bases at V and 8 bases at J, with 22 bases between. The germline V gene encodes CDR1 MNHEY and CDR2 SVGAGI. The CDR3 length is 15 residues. The CDR3 protein is CASARGRGVLDEQFF. The CDR3 nucleotides are TGTGCCAGCGCTAGAGGCAGGGGCGTACTGGATGAGCAGTTCTTC.

The V and J genes are TRBV2 and TRBJ2-5; 12 bases align to TRBD2. Germline CDR1 reads SNHLY; CDR2 reads FYNNEI. The CDR3 spans 15 residues. J lost 2 bases, V lost 6 bases, and 4 bases had no gene match. The chain's CDR3 is CASRATSGGQETQYF. The CDR3 bases are TGTGCCAGCAGAGCCACTAGCGGGGGGCAAGAGACCCAGTACTTC.

This clone occurred a few times. V is TRBV29-1 and J is TRBJ1-2; tentatively, D is TRBD1 (6 bases). The CDR3 is 13 amino acids. V shed 2 bases and J shed 5 bases, with 12 bases lying between them. In germline, CDR1 is SQVTM, CDR2 ANQGSEA. In nucleotides, the CDR3 is TGCAGCGTTGAACCCGGACAGATATATGGCTACACCTTC. Translating it yields CSVEPGQIYGYTF.

The chain combines TRBV7-2 with TRBJ1-2; perhaps TRBD1 as D (6 bases). CDR3 length equals 13 residues. V gave up 3 bases and J gave up 8 bases, with 13 bases separating them. Germline-derived CDR1 and CDR2 are SGHTA and FQGNSA. The CDR3 sequence is CASSFNRVEGYTF. CDR3 in DNA: TGTGCCAGCAGCTTCAACAGGGTAGAGGGCTACACCTTC.

The chain uses TRBV11-2 and TRBJ2-4; D is perhaps TRBD2 (6 bases). CDR3 length equals 16 residues. The V gene lost 2 bases and the J gene lost 0 bases, with 11 bases spanning the gap. Germline V lookup: CDR1 SGHAT, CDR2 FQNNGV. CDR3 sequence: CASSLFGSGAKNIQYF. DNA for the CDR3: TGTGCCAGCAGCTTATTCGGGAGCGGAGCCAAAAACATTCAGTACTTC.

This sequence joins TRBV2 and TRBJ2-7; 7 nucleotides align to TRBD2. The CDR3 has 14 residues. J was trimmed by 2 bases and V by 5 bases; bases with no gene match: 6. Per germline, CDR1 SNHLY and CDR2 FYNNEI. CDR3 in amino acids: CASSPSGAPYEQYV. The CDR3, as DNA: TGTGCCAGCAGTCCAAGCGGGGCCCCCTACGAGCAGTACGTC.

This chain connects TRBV18 to TRBJ2-7; 13 bases map to TRBD2. CDR1 is KGHSH and CDR2 is LQKENI in the germline V gene. The CDR3 has 15 amino acids. V was pared by 4 bases and J by 2 bases, with 2 bases of the junction left unmatched. DNA for the CDR3: TGTGCCAGCTCACAGGGACTAGCGGGGACCTACGAGCAGTACGTC. Amino acids: CASSQGLAGTYEQYV.

V is TRBV6-6 and J is TRBJ2-7; possible D gene TRBD2, 5 bases. Germline loops: CDR1 MNHNY, CDR2 SVGAGI (reference sequence). The CDR3 is 14 amino acids. The V end was cut by 7 bases, the J end by 0 bases, with 13 bases between. The CDR3 DNA sequence: TGTGCCAGCACGGGCCGGGATTCCTCCTACGAGCAGTACTTC. It codes for CASTGRDSSYEQYF.

This rearrangement joins TRBV19 to TRBJ2-1; tentatively, D is TRBD1 (5 bases). V was shortened by 3 bases and J by 8 bases, with 20 bases between the two germline ends. CDR1 and CDR2 from the germline V gene are LNHDA and SQIVND (reference sequence). The CDR3 is made up of 16 amino acids. In DNA form, the CDR3 reads TGTGCCAGTAGTATCTCGCTTGGGGCAGCCGGGCATGAGCAGTTCTTC. It is translated as CASSISLGAAGHEQFF. The full variable domain, completed using reference TRBV19 and TRBJ2-1, is DGGITQSPKYLFRKEGQNVTLSCEQNLNHDAMYWYRQDPGQGLRLIYYSQIVNDFQKGDIAEGYSVSREKKESFPLTVTSAQKNPTAFYLCASSISLGAAGHEQFFGPGTRLTVL.

J is TRBJ2-3 and V is TRBV6-5; maybe TRBD2 (5 bases). CDR1 is MNHEY, CDR2 SVGAGI, per germline. Between the trimmed V and J ends, which lost 2 bases and 0 bases, there was a span of 12 bases. The CDR3 loop spans 16 amino acids. DNA of the CDR3: TGTGCCAGCAGTTACAGGGCGGGTGTTAGCACAGATACGCAGTATTTT. Protein product: CASSYRAGVSTDTQYF.

The chain has TRBV27 and TRBJ1-1; tentative D call: TRBD1 (5 bases). With 4 bases removed from V and 4 bases from J, the gap between germline ends came to 16 bases. The CDR3 consists of 15 residues. Germline V CDR1 and CDR2: MNHEY, SMNVEV (reference sequence). CDR3 protein: CASSSPNRGGTEAFF. CDR3 DNA: TGTGCCAGCAGTTCTCCAAACCGCGGGGGCACTGAAGCTTTCTTT.

The chain employs TRBV13 and TRBJ1-2; 8 nucleotides align to TRBD1. CDR1 is PRHDT, CDR2 FYEKMQ, per germline (reference sequence). CDR3 length: 17 amino acids. The ends lost 0 bases at V and 4 bases at J; junction bases unmatched: 10. The CDR3: CASSLGSQGAQVYGYTF. CDR3 DNA: TGTGCCAGCAGCTTAGGCAGTCAGGGGGCGCAGGTCTATGGCTACACCTTC.

This clone has just one count. The rearrangement links TRBV19 to TRBJ1-5; 7 nucleotides line up with TRBD1. The CDR3 spans 13 residues. The germline V gene encodes CDR1 LNHDA and CDR2 SQIVND (reference sequence). After removal of 3 bases from V and 5 bases from J, the junction contained 1 base not matched to a gene. CDR3 bases: TGTGCCAGTAGTATTACAGGGGATCAGCCCCAGCATTTT. Translating gives CASSITGDQPQHF.

This chain uses TRBV11-3 with TRBJ2-1; 8 bases line up with TRBD1. V shed 5 bases, J shed 4 bases, and the junction held 10 bases outside the gene matches. The CDR3 sequence is 16 residues long. Looked up from germline, CDR1 is SGHNT and CDR2 is YENEEA. CDR3 DNA sequence: TGTGCCAGCAGCCAGACCCGGGACAGGCTGTACAATGAGCAGTTCTTC. Its translation: CASSQTRDRLYNEQFF.

V and J are TRBV2 and TRBJ1-2; no reliable D call. With 2 bases removed from V and 1 base from J, the gap between germline ends came to 17 bases. The CDR3 loop spans 17 amino acids. Per germline, CDR1 SNHLY and CDR2 FYNNEI. Written as DNA, the CDR3 is TGTGCCAGCAGTGAAATGTTTGGAGGGTTACTTAACTATGGCTACACCTTC. Its translation: CASSEMFGGLLNYGYTF.

The chain's CDR3 is CASSPQTSGGSTDTQYF. The CDR3 DNA follows: TGTGCCAGCAGCCCCCAGACTAGCGGGGGGAGCACAGATACGCAGTATTTT. The V gene is TRBV7-2, the J gene TRBJ2-3; 13 bases agree with TRBD2. Trimming at V came to 5 bases and at J to 0 bases, leaving 5 bases not matched to a gene. Germline V gene lookup returns CDR1 SGHTA and CDR2 FQGNSA. The CDR3 runs 17 residues.